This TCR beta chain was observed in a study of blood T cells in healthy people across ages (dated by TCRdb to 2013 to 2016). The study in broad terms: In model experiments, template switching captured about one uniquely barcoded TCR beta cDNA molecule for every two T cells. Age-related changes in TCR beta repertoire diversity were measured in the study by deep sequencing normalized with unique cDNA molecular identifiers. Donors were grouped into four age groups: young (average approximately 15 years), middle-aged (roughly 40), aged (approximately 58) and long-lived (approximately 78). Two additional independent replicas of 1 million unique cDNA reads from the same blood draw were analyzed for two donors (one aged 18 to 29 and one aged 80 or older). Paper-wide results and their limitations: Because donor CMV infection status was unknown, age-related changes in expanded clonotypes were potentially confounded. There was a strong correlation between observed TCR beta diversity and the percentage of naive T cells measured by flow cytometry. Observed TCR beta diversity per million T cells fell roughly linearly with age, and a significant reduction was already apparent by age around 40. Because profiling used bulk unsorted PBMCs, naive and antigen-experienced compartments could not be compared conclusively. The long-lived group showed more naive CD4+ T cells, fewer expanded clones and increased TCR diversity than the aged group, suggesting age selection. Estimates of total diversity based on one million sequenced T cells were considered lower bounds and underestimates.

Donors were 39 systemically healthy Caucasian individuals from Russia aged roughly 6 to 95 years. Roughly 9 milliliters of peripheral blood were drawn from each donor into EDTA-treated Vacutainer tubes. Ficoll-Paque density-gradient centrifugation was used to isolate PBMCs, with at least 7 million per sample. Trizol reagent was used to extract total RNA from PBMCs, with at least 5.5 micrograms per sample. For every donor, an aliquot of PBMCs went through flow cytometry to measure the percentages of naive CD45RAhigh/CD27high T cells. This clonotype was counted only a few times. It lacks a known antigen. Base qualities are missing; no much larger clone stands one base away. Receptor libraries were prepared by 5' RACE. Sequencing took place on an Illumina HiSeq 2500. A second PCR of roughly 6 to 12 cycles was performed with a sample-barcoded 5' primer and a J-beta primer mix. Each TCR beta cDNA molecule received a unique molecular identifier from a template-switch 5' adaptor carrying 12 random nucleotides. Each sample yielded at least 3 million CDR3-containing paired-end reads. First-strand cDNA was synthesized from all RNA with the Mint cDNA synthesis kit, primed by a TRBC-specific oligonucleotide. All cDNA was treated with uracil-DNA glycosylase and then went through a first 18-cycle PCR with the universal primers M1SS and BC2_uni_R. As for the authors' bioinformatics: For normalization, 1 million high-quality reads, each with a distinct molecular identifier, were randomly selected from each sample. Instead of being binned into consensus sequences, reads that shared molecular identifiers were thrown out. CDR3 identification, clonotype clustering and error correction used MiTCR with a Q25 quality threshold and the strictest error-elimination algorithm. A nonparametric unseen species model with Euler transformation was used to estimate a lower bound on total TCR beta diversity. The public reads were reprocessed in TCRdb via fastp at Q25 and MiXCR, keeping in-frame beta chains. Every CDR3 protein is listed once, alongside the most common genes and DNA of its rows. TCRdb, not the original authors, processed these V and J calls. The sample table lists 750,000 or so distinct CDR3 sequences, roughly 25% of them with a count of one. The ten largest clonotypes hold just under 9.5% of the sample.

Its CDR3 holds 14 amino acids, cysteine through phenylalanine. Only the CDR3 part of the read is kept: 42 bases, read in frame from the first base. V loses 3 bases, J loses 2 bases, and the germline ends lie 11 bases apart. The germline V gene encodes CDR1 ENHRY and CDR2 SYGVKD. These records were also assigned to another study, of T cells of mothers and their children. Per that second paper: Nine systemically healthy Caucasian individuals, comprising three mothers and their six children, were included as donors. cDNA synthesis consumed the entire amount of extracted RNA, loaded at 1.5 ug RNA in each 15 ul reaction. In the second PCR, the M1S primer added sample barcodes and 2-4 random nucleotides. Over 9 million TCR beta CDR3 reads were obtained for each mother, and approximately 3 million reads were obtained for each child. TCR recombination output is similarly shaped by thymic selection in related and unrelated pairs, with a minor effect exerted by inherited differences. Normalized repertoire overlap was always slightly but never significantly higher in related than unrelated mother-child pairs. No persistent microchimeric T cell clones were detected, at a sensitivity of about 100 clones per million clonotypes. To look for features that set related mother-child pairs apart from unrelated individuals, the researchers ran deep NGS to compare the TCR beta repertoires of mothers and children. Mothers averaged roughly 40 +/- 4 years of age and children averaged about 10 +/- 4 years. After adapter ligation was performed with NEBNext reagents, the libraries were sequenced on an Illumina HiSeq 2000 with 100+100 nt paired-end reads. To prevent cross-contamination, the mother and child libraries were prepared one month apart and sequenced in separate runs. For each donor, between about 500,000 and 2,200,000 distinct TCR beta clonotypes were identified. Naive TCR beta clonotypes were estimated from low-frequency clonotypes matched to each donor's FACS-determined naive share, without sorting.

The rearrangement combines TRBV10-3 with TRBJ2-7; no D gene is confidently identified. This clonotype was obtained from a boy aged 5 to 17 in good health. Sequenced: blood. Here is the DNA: TGTGCCATCAGTGAAGTCGACGGAACCTACGAGCAGTACTTC. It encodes CAISEVDGTYEQYF.